This T cell receptor beta chain was retrieved from a study of T cell changes during pregnancy in multiple sclerosis. Germline loops: CDR1 SGHAT, CDR2 FQNNGV. This CDR3 has 14 amino acids. With 5 bases removed from V and 3 bases from J, the gap between germline ends came to 13 bases. This table comes from immunoSEQ multiplex PCR, and its TCRdb copy is limited to in-frame clones, with some not included. The sample records approximately 59,000 clones, approximately 89% being singletons. The chain combines TRBV11-2 with TRBJ1-2; D might be TRBD1 (6 bases). The sequence was collected from a female donor in good health, enrolled as a control in a pregnancy study. The material was peripheral blood, obtained in the third trimester of pregnancy. The CDR3 DNA reads as TGTGCCAGCAGCCACGGGGGGGCTGACTATGGCTACACCTTC. The encoded protein is CASSHGGADYGYTF.